The 25 T cell receptor beta chains below come from one sample, sequenced in a study of blood T cell repertoires in COVID-19. TCRdb's copy holds only in-frame clones and misses some; the assay was immunoSEQ multiplex PCR. The sample has some 97,000 clones, approximately 91% seen once. The sample taken for sequencing was peripheral blood. These receptors came from a woman aged 55-75 years with acute or convalescent COVID-19.

This clone was recorded a few times. V usage is TRBV2 and J usage is TRBJ1-6; 7 bases match TRBD1. The CDR3 extends over 15 amino acids. Germline-derived CDR1 and CDR2 are SNHLY and FYNNEI. J was trimmed by 10 bases and V by 4 bases; bases with no gene match: 10. The DNA of the CDR3 is TGTGCCAGCAGTGGGGGTGACAGGGCAGGGTCACCCCTCCACTTT. Its protein is CASSGGDRAGSPLHF.

The V and J genes are TRBV18 and TRBJ2-2; TRBD2 is a possible D gene (6 bases). Germline CDR1 reads KGHSH; CDR2 reads LQKENI. The V end was cut by 3 bases, the J end by 2 bases, with 16 bases between. The length of the CDR3 is 17 residues. The CDR3 DNA reads TGTGCCAGCTCACCGGCACTAGCAATTCTAAACACCGGGGAGCTGTTTTTT. It encodes CASSPALAILNTGELFF. Full variable domain (rest looked up from reference TRBV18 and TRBJ2-2): NAGVMQNPRHLVRRRGQEARLRCSPMKGHSHVYWYRQLPEEGLKFMVYLQKENIIDESGMPKERFSAEFPKEGPSILRIQQVVRGDSAAYFCASSPALAILNTGELFFGEGSRLTVL.

The chain recombines TRBV18 with TRBJ2-4; D may be TRBD2 (5 bases). This CDR3 has 12 amino acids. V was clipped by 3 bases and J by 10 bases, with 10 bases between them. Looked up from germline, CDR1 is KGHSH and CDR2 is LQKENI. CDR3 sequence reads: CASSPGDGIQYF. The CDR3 DNA reads TGTGCCAGCTCACCCGGGGATGGGATTCAGTACTTC.

The chain employs TRBV3-1 (or the pseudogene TRBV3-2) and TRBJ1-3; TRBD1 matches 7 bases. CDR3 length equals 19 residues. V lost 1 base to trimming and J lost 3 bases; unmatched junction nucleotides: 15. The germline gives CDR1 LGHDT, CDR2 YNNKEL (reference sequence). CDR3 sequence (DNA): TGTGCCAGCAGCCAAGTAGGAGGGCCGGGACAGCTAATTGGAAACACCATATATTTT. Protein: CASSQVGGPGQLIGNTIYF.

In this sample, this clone turned up once. The V gene is TRBV30, the J gene TRBJ1-2, with 8 nucleotides matching TRBD1. After removal of 8 bases from V and 8 bases from J, the junction contained 10 bases not matched to a gene. Germline lookup yields CDR1 GTSNPN and CDR2 SVGIG (reference sequence). This CDR3 region has 12 residues. The chain's CDR3 is CAGTQGAAGYTF. The CDR3 region has the DNA TGTGCCGGCACGCAGGGGGCGGCGGGCTACACCTTC.

This clone was counted between two and nine times. The chain joins TRBV7-9 to TRBJ1-1, with D uncertain. CDR3 length: 11 amino acids. With 7 bases removed from V and 3 bases from J, the gap between germline ends came to 6 bases. Looked up from germline, CDR1 is SEHNR and CDR2 is FQNEAQ (reference sequence). In nucleotides, the CDR3 is TGTGCCAGCATACAGTACACTGAAGCTTTCTTT. It translates to CASIQYTEAFF.

The chain recombines TRBV6-2 or TRBV6-3 with TRBJ1-1; D unresolved. CDR3 size: 14 residues. Germline V gene data show CDR1 as MNHEY and CDR2 as SVGEGT. V lost 7 bases to trimming and J lost 1 base, with 13 bases between them. CDR3: CASTPWSRNTEAFF. DNA for the CDR3: TGTGCCAGCACCCCGTGGAGCCGGAACACTGAAGCTTTCTTT.

CDR3 loop: CASSWGGGTGHQPQHF. CDR3 nucleotide sequence: TGTGCCAGCAGCTGGGGAGGTGGGACAGGCCATCAGCCCCAGCATTTT. J is TRBJ1-5 and V is TRBV5-6; 8 bases are shared with TRBD1. Germline CDR1 and CDR2: SGHDT and YYEEEE. The CDR3 runs 16 residues. J lost 5 bases, V lost 3 bases, and 10 bases had no gene match.

J is TRBJ1-2 and V is TRBV29-1; D might be TRBD1 (5 bases). Germline V gene lookup returns CDR1 SQVTM and CDR2 ANQGSEA. The CDR3 has 15 residues. Trimming cost V 0 bases and J 8 bases, with 19 bases left between them. In DNA, the CDR3 is TGCAGCGTTGAAGATCCCTCAGGCTACCCAGGGGGCTACACCTTC. It is translated as CSVEDPSGYPGGYTF.

The J gene is TRBJ2-7, the V gene TRBV15; TRBD1 agrees at 10 bases. After removal of 0 bases from V and 4 bases from J, the junction contained 6 bases not matched to a gene. Germline CDR1 is LNHNV and CDR2 is YYDKDF (reference sequence). This CDR3 has 16 residues. CDR3 DNA: TGTGCCACCAGCAGAGATGGTGGACAGGGGGAGTACGAGCAGTACTTC. Its protein is CATSRDGGQGEYEQYF.

This clone has a single count. This rearrangement joins TRBV19 to TRBJ2-1; no clear D. CDR1 is LNHDA and CDR2 is SQIVND in the germline V gene (reference sequence). Trimming removed 4 bases from V and 5 bases from J, with 9 bases in between. CDR3 length: 13 amino acids. CDR3 amino acids: CASSTKRNNEQFF. The CDR3 region has the DNA TGTGCCAGTAGTACGAAGAGGAACAATGAGCAGTTCTTC.

The rearrangement joins TRBV6-5 to TRBJ2-5; the match to TRBD1 covers 7 bases. The germline V gene has CDR1 MNHEY and CDR2 SVGAGI. This CDR3 has 14 residues. V lost 4 bases and J lost 4; bases outside the gene matches: 6. The CDR3 sequence: CASSLTQGLETQYF. As DNA, the CDR3 is TGTGCCAGCAGTTTAACACAGGGGTTAGAGACCCAGTACTTC.

The CDR3 nucleotides are TGCGCCAGCAGACGCGGGAGATCCTACGAGCAGTACGTC. Translating gives CASRRGRSYEQYV. This chain connects TRBV10-1 to TRBJ2-7; the match to TRBD2 covers 7 bases. The CDR3 runs to 13 residues. V shed 6 bases and J 1 base; nucleotides not matched to a gene: 3. The germline gives CDR1 WNHNN, CDR2 SYGVQD (reference sequence).

The chain uses TRBV3-1 (or the pseudogene TRBV3-2) and TRBJ2-1; 8 nucleotides line up with TRBD2. The V gene's germline CDR1 is LGHDT and CDR2 YNNKEL (reference sequence). J gave up 6 bases and V 1 base, and 8 bases lay outside the gene matches. The CDR3 totals 16 residues. The DNA for the CDR3 is TGTGCCAGCAGCCAAGTAGTCGGGAGGGCCCTCAATGAGCAGTTCTTC. This sequence encodes CASSQVVGRALNEQFF.

CDR3 sequence reads: CASSMPGQDQPQHF. In DNA, the CDR3 is TGTGCCAGTAGTATGCCAGGGCAGGATCAGCCCCAGCATTTT. The rearrangement links TRBV19 to TRBJ1-5; TRBD1 might be the D (5 bases). This CDR3 has 14 amino acids. The germline V gene has CDR1 LNHDA and CDR2 SQIVND (reference sequence). V was shortened by 3 bases and J by 5 bases, with 11 bases between the two germline ends.

The V and J genes are TRBV28 and TRBJ1-2, with D perhaps TRBD1 (5 bases). The CDR3 is made up of 16 amino acids. The germline V gene encodes CDR1 MDHEN and CDR2 SYDVKM. The germline V and J ends were trimmed by 2 bases and 2 bases, with 15 bases remaining between them. The CDR3 DNA is TGTGCCAGCAGTTTACTAGGGGTCCCCGGGAACTATGGCTACACCTTC. Protein sequence: CASSLLGVPGNYGYTF.

The V call is TRBV10-1, the J call TRBJ1-1, with TRBD1 as a possible D gene (6 bases). The CDR3 runs to 15 residues. V lost 2 bases to trimming and J lost 0 bases, with 10 bases between them. Germline loops: CDR1 WNHNN, CDR2 SYGVQD (reference sequence). CDR3 in DNA: TGCGCCAGCAGTGAGCCGAGACAGGTGAACACTGAAGCTTTCTTT. This codes for CASSEPRQVNTEAFF.

The rearrangement uses TRBV24-1 and TRBJ2-2; 7 bases match TRBD1. Germline CDR1 and CDR2: KGHDR and SFDVKD. CDR3 length equals 16 residues. V shed 0 bases, J shed 3 bases, and the junction held 3 bases outside the gene matches. CDR3 bases: TGTGCCACCAGTGATTTGTCTGACAGGGACACCGGGGAGCTGTTTTTT. This translates into CATSDLSDRDTGELFF.

CDR3 nucleotide sequence: TGTGCCAGTAGTATAGGAGATCAGCCCCAGCATTTT. Residues: CASSIGDQPQHF. The chain uses TRBV19 and TRBJ1-5, with unresolved D. Germline V CDR1 and CDR2: LNHDA, SQIVND (reference sequence). V was trimmed by 1 base and J by 5 bases, leaving 3 bases between them. The CDR3 is made up of 12 amino acids.

This sequence joins TRBV2 and TRBJ2-3; the match to TRBD2 covers 11 bases. CDR1 is SNHLY and CDR2 is FYNNEI in the germline V gene. The CDR3 spans 18 residues. V shed 6 bases and J 4 bases; nucleotides not matched to a gene: 15. The CDR3 bases are TGTGCCAGCAGCCCTCGGTCTAGCGGGAGGACCGGCGCAGATACGCAGTATTTT. This gives the protein CASSPRSSGRTGADTQYF.

The rearrangement uses TRBV19 and TRBJ1-2, with a possible D match to TRBD1 (5 bases). The CDR3 spans 13 residues. Germline assignment: CDR1 LNHDA and CDR2 SQIVND (reference sequence). V gave up 8 bases and J gave up 7 bases, with 17 bases separating them. Here the CDR3 reads CASHTFQGRGYTF. Written as DNA, the CDR3 is TGTGCCAGTCATACCTTTCAGGGTCGTGGCTACACCTTC.

The rearrangement links TRBV27 to TRBJ1-1, with 7 nucleotides matching TRBD1. CDR3 length: 12 amino acids. V lost 5 bases, J lost 11 bases, and 8 bases stayed unmatched. Germline lookup yields CDR1 MNHEY and CDR2 SMNVEV (reference sequence). CDR3 nucleotides: TGTGCCAGCAGTCTCCGGACAGGCGGGGCTTTCTTT. Residues: CASSLRTGGAFF.

The gene calls are TRBV7-4 and TRBJ2-7; D remains unclear. The V end was cut by 2 bases, the J end by 4 bases, with 9 bases between. Germline assignment: CDR1 SGHVT and CDR2 SQSDAQ. The CDR3 runs to 13 residues. DNA for the CDR3: TGTGCCAGCAGCTTATATCACATTTACGAGCAGTACGTC. Amino acids: CASSLYHIYEQYV.

V gene TRBV5-1 combines with J gene TRBJ1-4; D not certain. Germline CDR1 SGHRS, CDR2 YFSETQ. V shed 4 bases and J shed 0 bases, with 13 bases lying between them. The CDR3 is 16 residues long. The CDR3, as DNA: TGCGCCAGCAGCCTCGGCGGGGTTCCAACTAATGAAAAACTGTTTTTT. This encodes CASSLGGVPTNEKLFF.

The count of this clone is one. The chain has TRBV9 and TRBJ2-1; 7 bases fit TRBD2. V shed 3 bases and J 1 base; nucleotides not matched to a gene: 10. Germline V gene data show CDR1 as SGDLS and CDR2 as YYNGEE. The CDR3 loop spans 17 amino acids. Written as DNA, the CDR3 is TGTGCCAGCAGCGCCCGTTGGGCGGGAGATTCCTACAATGAGCAGTTCTTC. Translation: CASSARWAGDSYNEQFF.